This paragraph covers one T cell receptor (beta chain) sequence. This sample was taken from a study of control samples from healthy donors and cancer patients. The data were produced by immunoSEQ multiplex PCR, yet TCRdb's version contains in-frame clones alone and is incomplete. The repertoire holds 190,000 or so clones, with roughly 93% as singletons. The V gene lost 0 bases and the J gene lost 2 bases, with 8 bases spanning the gap. From germline, CDR1 is LGHNT and CDR2 FRNRAP. The CDR3 totals 14 residues. Sequenced material: blood. The V and J genes are TRBV12-5 and TRBJ2-7; possibly TRBD1 for D (6 bases). This TCR derives from a man aged 18 to 30 in good health. CDR3 sequence (DNA): TGTGCTAGTGGTTTGGTGGACAGCCCCTACGAGCAGTACTTC. Amino acid sequence: CASGLVDSPYEQYF.